The rows below give T cell receptor beta chains drawn from one sample of a study of blood T cells in healthy people across ages. MiXCR, run by TCRdb on the 5' RACE reads, gives a single entry per CDR3 protein. The top ten clones hold under 25% of a sample with some 690,000 distinct CDR3 sequences, about 24% of them seen once. Sequenced input: blood. Receptors were obtained from a man between 65 and 85 years old in good health. Each CDR3 is given with its conserved first and last residue. A D gene is named only where the DNA matches it firmly. Some rows mark clone size as missing; the rest say once, few, many or name a class of expanded clone.

J gene: TRBJ2-3
V gene: TRBV12-3/TRBV12-4
D gene: TRBD2
clone size: once
CDR3 DNA: TGTGCCAGCAGTTATCTTCTAGCGGGAGTTGATACGGAATATTTT
CDR3 protein: CASSYLLAGVDTEYF

J gene: TRBJ2-1
V gene: TRBV4-1
D gene: -
clone size: -
CDR3 DNA: TGCGCCAGCAGCCAAGACGGGGGACTCAACTACAATGAGCAGTTCTTC
CDR3 protein: CASSQDGGLNYNEQFF

J gene: TRBJ2-3
V gene: TRBV6-6
D gene: -
clone size: many
CDR3 DNA: TGTGCCAGCAGTACGGGGCGCACAGATACGCAGTATTTT
CDR3 protein: CASSTGRTDTQYF

J gene: TRBJ1-1
V gene: TRBV7-8
D gene: -
clone size: -
CDR3 DNA: TGTGCCAGCAGCACCCAGAGGCCGAACACTGAAGCTTTCTTT
CDR3 protein: CASSTQRPNTEAFF

J gene: TRBJ1-1
V gene: TRBV29-1
D gene: -
clone size: few
CDR3 DNA: TGCAGCGTTGAACGCCCCTCTCGTCGCACTGAAGCTTTCTTT
CDR3 protein: CSVERPSRRTEAFF

J gene: TRBJ2-3
V gene: TRBV6-5
D gene: -
clone size: few
CDR3 DNA: TGTGCCAGCAGGGTAGCAGGACCTGGAGATACGCAGTATTTT
CDR3 protein: CASRVAGPGDTQYF

J gene: TRBJ1-5
V gene: TRBV6-6
D gene: -
clone size: -
CDR3 DNA: TGTGCCAGCAGTTACCCCCTAGGGAGCAATCAGCCCCAGCATTTT
CDR3 protein: CASSYPLGSNQPQHF

J gene: TRBJ2-5
V gene: TRBV3-1
D gene: -
clone size: -
CDR3 DNA: TGTGCCACCCAGGGGTACCAAGAGACCCAGTACTTC
CDR3 protein: CATQGYQETQYF

J gene: TRBJ1-4
V gene: TRBV20-1
D gene: -
clone size: -
CDR3 DNA: TGCAGTGCTAGCACAGGGTCGGAAAAACTGTTTTTT
CDR3 protein: CSASTGSEKLFF

J gene: TRBJ1-1
V gene: TRBV12-3/TRBV12-4
D gene: -
clone size: once
CDR3 DNA: TGTGCCAGCAGTTTAGAATCCCCGGGGCGCACTGAAGCTTTCTTT
CDR3 protein: CASSLESPGRTEAFF

J gene: TRBJ1-6
V gene: TRBV20-1
D gene: -
clone size: -
CDR3 DNA: TGCAGTGCTAGAGGGAGCTTTCAGAATTCACCCCTCCACTTT
CDR3 protein: CSARGSFQNSPLHF

J gene: TRBJ1-5
V gene: TRBV3-1
D gene: -
clone size: few
CDR3 DNA: TGTGCCAGCAGCCAAGCGGTCAACAATCAGCCCCAGCATTTT
CDR3 protein: CASSQAVNNQPQHF

J gene: TRBJ2-5
V gene: TRBV7-2
D gene: TRBD2
clone size: -
CDR3 DNA: TGTGCCAGCAGCTTGGGGACTAGTAGTAAGCGAGAGACCCAGTACTTC
CDR3 protein: CASSLGTSSKRETQYF

J gene: TRBJ2-7
V gene: TRBV14
D gene: -
clone size: -
CDR3 DNA: TGTGCCAGCAGCCAAGTTCTAGGTTCCTACGAGCAGTACTTC
CDR3 protein: CASSQVLGSYEQYF

J gene: TRBJ2-7
V gene: TRBV5-6
D gene: TRBD1
clone size: -
CDR3 DNA: TGTGCCAGCAGCGGCAGGGGGCAAGAGCAGTACTTC
CDR3 protein: CASSGRGQEQYF

J gene: TRBJ1-2
V gene: TRBV18
D gene: TRBD1
clone size: -
CDR3 DNA: TGTGCCAGCTCACCACTAATCGTCAGGGACAGCCAAAAAGGCTACACCTTC
CDR3 protein: CASSPLIVRDSQKGYTF

J gene: TRBJ2-7
V gene: TRBV28
D gene: TRBD2
clone size: few
CDR3 DNA: TGTGCCAGCAGACTAGCGGGGGGAGTCTCCTACGAGCAGTACTTC
CDR3 protein: CASRLAGGVSYEQYF

J gene: TRBJ2-7
V gene: TRBV13
D gene: -
clone size: -
CDR3 DNA: TGTGCCAGCAGCTCTAGGGGGGCCCCGGAGCAGTACTTC
CDR3 protein: CASSSRGAPEQYF

J gene: TRBJ2-5
V gene: TRBV20-1
D gene: -
clone size: few
CDR3 DNA: TGCAGTGCTAGAGATCCCCAGGCAGGCTTCACCCAAGAGACCCAGTACTTC
CDR3 protein: CSARDPQAGFTQETQYF

J gene: TRBJ2-7
V gene: TRBV20-1
D gene: -
clone size: few
CDR3 DNA: TGCAGTGGGGGAGGCTTCCCCAACTACGAGCAGTACTTC
CDR3 protein: CSGGGFPNYEQYF

J gene: TRBJ1-2
V gene: TRBV20-1
D gene: -
clone size: few
CDR3 DNA: TGCAGTGCTAGAGATGGAATAAGGAGGGGCTACACCTTC
CDR3 protein: CSARDGIRRGYTF

J gene: TRBJ2-7
V gene: TRBV7-9
D gene: -
clone size: few
CDR3 DNA: TGTGCCAGCAGTAGTCGACAGGACATATTCTACGAGCAGTACTTC
CDR3 protein: CASSSRQDIFYEQYF

J gene: TRBJ2-5
V gene: TRBV20-1
D gene: -
clone size: few
CDR3 DNA: TGCAGTGCTAGCCGACTGGAGACCCAGTACTTC
CDR3 protein: CSASRLETQYF

J gene: TRBJ1-2
V gene: TRBV20-1
D gene: TRBD1
clone size: few
CDR3 DNA: TGCAGTGCTTCAGGGGGTTTGCGCTATGGCTACACCTTC
CDR3 protein: CSASGGLRYGYTF

J gene: TRBJ1-6
V gene: TRBV18
D gene: -
clone size: -
CDR3 DNA: TGTGCCAGCTCACCAGGACGTGGGCCGAATTCACCCCTCCACTTT
CDR3 protein: CASSPGRGPNSPLHF

J gene: TRBJ2-2
V gene: TRBV7-2
D gene: -
clone size: -
CDR3 DNA: TGTGCCAGCAGCTTAGATCCAGGGGGGGACACCGGGGAGCTGTTTTTT
CDR3 protein: CASSLDPGGDTGELFF

J gene: TRBJ2-7
V gene: TRBV6-2/TRBV6-3
D gene: TRBD1
clone size: few
CDR3 DNA: TGTGCCAGCAGTTACCGGGACAGGCCCTACGAGCAGTACTTC
CDR3 protein: CASSYRDRPYEQYF

J gene: TRBJ2-7
V gene: TRBV10-3
D gene: -
clone size: few
CDR3 DNA: TGTGCCATCAGCAAGGCCTCCTACGAGCAGTACTTC
CDR3 protein: CAISKASYEQYF

J gene: TRBJ2-7
V gene: TRBV10-3
D gene: TRBD1
clone size: few
CDR3 DNA: TGTGCCATCAGTGAGTCGGGACAGGGCCCCTACGAGCAGTACTTC
CDR3 protein: CAISESGQGPYEQYF

J gene: TRBJ2-7
V gene: TRBV7-9
D gene: TRBD1
clone size: few
CDR3 DNA: TGTGCCAGCAGCTTAGCTGACAGGGGGCACCACGAGCAGTACTTC
CDR3 protein: CASSLADRGHHEQYF

J gene: TRBJ1-6
V gene: TRBV28
D gene: -
clone size: few
CDR3 DNA: TGTGCCAGCAGTTCCCTGGACAGCTCCTATAATTCACCCCTCCACTTT
CDR3 protein: CASSSLDSSYNSPLHF

J gene: TRBJ2-3
V gene: TRBV2
D gene: -
clone size: few
CDR3 DNA: TGTGCCAGCAGTGAGCGGCAGCTAGATACAGATACGCAGTATTTT
CDR3 protein: CASSERQLDTDTQYF